The 19 T cell receptor beta chains listed next were all sequenced from one sample in a study of blood T cell repertoires in COVID-19. The repertoire was sequenced with immunoSEQ multiplex PCR; TCRdb's copy has only in-frame clones and lacks some. The sample includes 150,000 to 180,000 clones, roughly 83% of them seen just once. Sequencing was carried out using peripheral blood. These receptors all come from a woman aged 55-70 years with COVID-19, enrolled during active disease.

The CDR3 loop is CASSLTDNYGYTF. DNA for the CDR3: TGTGCCAGCAGTCTCACAGATAACTATGGCTACACCTTC. This chain joins TRBV6-5 and TRBJ1-2; D ambiguous. The CDR3 sequence is 13 residues long. Trimming took 5 bases from V and 1 from J, leaving 8 bases between them. CDR1 MNHEY and CDR2 SVGAGI come from the germline V gene.

The chain carries TRBV18 and TRBJ1-1; perhaps TRBD1 as D (6 bases). The germline V gene has CDR1 KGHSH and CDR2 LQKENI. V was clipped by 6 bases and J by 0 bases, with 11 bases between them. This CDR3 comprises 14 residues. The CDR3 protein is CASSRDKMNTEAFF. For the CDR3, the DNA is TGTGCCAGCTCCAGGGACAAGATGAACACTGAAGCTTTCTTT.

The rearrangement links TRBV9 to TRBJ2-1; a weak D match, TRBD1 (5 bases). Germline CDR1 reads SGDLS; CDR2 reads YYNGEE. V was trimmed by 0 bases and J by 5 bases, leaving 6 bases between them. This CDR3 has 13 residues. CDR3 region: CASSVVGDNEQFF. The CDR3 DNA is TGTGCCAGCAGCGTAGTAGGGGACAATGAGCAGTTCTTC.

This chain connects TRBV6-6 to TRBJ2-1, with TRBD2 identical over 12 bases. J was trimmed by 5 bases and V by 0 bases; bases with no gene match: 2. CDR1 and CDR2 from the germline V gene are MNHNY and SVGAGI (reference sequence). The CDR3 is made up of 16 amino acids. CDR3: CASSYSTSGRDNEQFF. CDR3 DNA: TGTGCCAGCAGTTACTCGACTAGCGGGAGAGACAATGAGCAGTTCTTC.

The V call is TRBV28, the J call TRBJ1-4; a weak D match, TRBD1 (5 bases). Per the germline V gene, CDR1 is MDHEN and CDR2 is SYDVKM. The CDR3 is 16 residues long. V lost 10 bases, J lost 2 bases, and 20 bases lay in between. The CDR3 DNA reads as TGTGCCATCTCCCCAAAGGGGCTGGGTACTAATGAAAAACTGTTTTTT. The encoded protein is CAISPKGLGTNEKLFF.

V gene TRBV7-3 combines with J gene TRBJ2-3; maybe TRBD2 (5 bases). Between the trimmed V and J ends, which lost 2 bases and 6 bases, there was a span of 9 bases. The CDR3 totals 13 residues. Germline V gene lookup returns CDR1 SGHTA and CDR2 FQGTGA. The CDR3 coding sequence is TGTGCCAGCAGCTTACGGCCGGGGGATACGCAGTATTTT. Protein: CASSLRPGDTQYF.

There are a few counts of this clone. The chain uses TRBV9 and TRBJ1-1; TRBD1 aligns across 10 bases. The CDR3 totals 17 residues. The J segment lost 5 bases and the V segment lost 6 bases, leaving 16 bases of the junction unmatched. From germline, CDR1 is SGDLS and CDR2 YYNGEE. The CDR3 protein is CASTRGGPGTGETEAFF. CDR3 DNA: TGTGCCAGCACCAGAGGGGGACCCGGGACAGGGGAGACTGAAGCTTTCTTT.

The sample holds a few counts of this clone. V is TRBV3-1 (or the pseudogene TRBV3-2) and J is TRBJ1-5; D not certain. The ends were cut back, 3 bases at V and 4 bases at J, with 7 bases in the middle. This CDR3 has 13 residues. Germline V gives CDR1 LGHDT, CDR2 YNNKEL (reference sequence). The CDR3 DNA reads as TGTGCCAGCAGCCACCCGGGGAATCAGCCCCAGCATTTT. Its translation: CASSHPGNQPQHF.

The V and J genes are TRBV27 and TRBJ2-7, with D perhaps TRBD1 (6 bases). Germline V lookup: CDR1 MNHEY, CDR2 SMNVEV (reference sequence). The CDR3 covers 14 residues. The V end was cut by 2 bases, the J end by 2 bases, with 10 bases between. CDR3 DNA: TGTGCCAGCAGTTTAGTACAGGGCCCCTACGAGCAGTACTTC. Amino acids: CASSLVQGPYEQYF.

The rearrangement links TRBV19 to TRBJ1-5; the match to TRBD1 covers 7 bases. Germline CDR1 and CDR2: LNHDA and SQIVND (reference sequence). This CDR3 has 14 amino acids. With V trimmed by 5 bases and J by 2 bases, 3 bases remained unmatched. The CDR3 is CASSRGQGNQPQHF. In DNA form, the CDR3 reads TGTGCCAGTAGTCGAGGACAGGGCAATCAGCCCCAGCATTTT.

This chain connects TRBV6-1 to TRBJ1-2; 10 bases align to TRBD1. Looked up from germline, CDR1 is MNHNS and CDR2 is SASEGT. This CDR3 comprises 16 residues. J was trimmed by 4 bases and V by 3 bases; bases with no gene match: 8. The CDR3 region is CASSDAGTGVFYGYTF. DNA of the CDR3: TGTGCCAGCAGTGACGCAGGGACAGGGGTTTTCTATGGCTACACCTTC.

The rearrangement uses TRBV27 and TRBJ2-5; 8 bases line up with TRBD1. Germline CDR1 reads MNHEY; CDR2 reads SMNVEV (reference sequence). The CDR3 covers 13 residues. The junction had 4 bases not matched to a gene; V was cut back by 6 bases and J by 4 bases. CDR3 sequence (DNA): TGTGCCAGCAGCAGGACAGGGCCAGAGACCCAGTACTTC. Translation: CASSRTGPETQYF.

This chain uses TRBV6-1 with TRBJ1-1; D ambiguous. V was cut by 1 base and J by 2 bases, with 8 bases left in between. The CDR3 has 14 amino acids. Germline V gene lookup returns CDR1 MNHNS and CDR2 SASEGT. CDR3 sequence (DNA): TGTGCCAGCAGTGAAGACAGAGTTAACACTGAAGCTTTCTTT. Translating it yields CASSEDRVNTEAFF.

This clone was observed a few times. In DNA, the CDR3 is TGTGCCAGCAGCGTAGCTTCCAGGGCTCAAGAGACCCAGTACTTC. It yields the protein CASSVASRAQETQYF. The V and J genes are TRBV9 and TRBJ2-5, with D possibly matching TRBD1 (5 bases). Trimming took off 0 bases at V and 2 bases at J, with 11 bases between the two ends. This CDR3 spans 15 amino acids. The germline CDR1 and CDR2 sequences are SGDLS and YYNGEE.

The rearrangement links TRBV18 to TRBJ2-3, with 8 bases fitting TRBD1. J gave up 1 base and V 3 bases, and 3 bases lay outside the gene matches. This CDR3 has 15 residues. Germline V gene sequence: CDR1 KGHSH, CDR2 LQKENI. The CDR3 DNA sequence: TGTGCCAGCTCACCGGACAGGGCGGGCACAGATACGCAGTATTTT. This codes for CASSPDRAGTDTQYF.

The table lists this clone with a few counts. This sequence joins TRBV6-5 and TRBJ2-1; 9 nucleotides line up with TRBD2. The germline gives CDR1 MNHEY, CDR2 SVGAGI. The length of the CDR3 is 15 residues. J gave up 1 base and V 6 bases, and 4 bases lay outside the gene matches. The CDR3 loop reads CASSVTSGSYNEQFF. The CDR3 coding sequence is TGTGCCAGCAGCGTGACTAGCGGATCCTACAATGAGCAGTTCTTC.

The chain employs TRBV5-1 and TRBJ2-2, with 10 bases that match TRBD2. The length of the CDR3 is 16 residues. CDR1 and CDR2 from the germline V gene are SGHRS and YFSETQ. V trimming: 1 base; J trimming: 5 bases; junction bases outside the gene matches: 5. CDR3 coding DNA: TGCGCCAGCAGCTTGCAACTAGCGGGGACGACCGGGGAGCTGTTTTTT. The encoded protein is CASSLQLAGTTGELFF.

The chain joins TRBV7-9 to TRBJ1-2; possible D gene TRBD1, 5 bases. Looked up from germline, CDR1 is SEHNR and CDR2 is FQNEAQ (reference sequence). Trimming stripped 7 bases from V and 5 bases from J, with 17 bases between. The CDR3 loop spans 14 amino acids. The CDR3 is CASTLLTRGYGYTF. CDR3 sequence (DNA): TGTGCCAGCACTCTTCTCACCCGGGGGTATGGCTACACCTTC.

The chain employs TRBV5-4 and TRBJ2-1, with unresolved D. Germline V CDR1 and CDR2: SGHNT, YYREEE (reference sequence). There are 15 residues in the CDR3. Trimming shortened V by 4 bases and J by 6 bases, and 17 bases separated the two germline ends. The CDR3, as DNA: TGTGCCAGCAGCATCGACTTGCAGCTCGCCAATGAGCAGTTCTTC. Amino acid sequence: CASSIDLQLANEQFF.